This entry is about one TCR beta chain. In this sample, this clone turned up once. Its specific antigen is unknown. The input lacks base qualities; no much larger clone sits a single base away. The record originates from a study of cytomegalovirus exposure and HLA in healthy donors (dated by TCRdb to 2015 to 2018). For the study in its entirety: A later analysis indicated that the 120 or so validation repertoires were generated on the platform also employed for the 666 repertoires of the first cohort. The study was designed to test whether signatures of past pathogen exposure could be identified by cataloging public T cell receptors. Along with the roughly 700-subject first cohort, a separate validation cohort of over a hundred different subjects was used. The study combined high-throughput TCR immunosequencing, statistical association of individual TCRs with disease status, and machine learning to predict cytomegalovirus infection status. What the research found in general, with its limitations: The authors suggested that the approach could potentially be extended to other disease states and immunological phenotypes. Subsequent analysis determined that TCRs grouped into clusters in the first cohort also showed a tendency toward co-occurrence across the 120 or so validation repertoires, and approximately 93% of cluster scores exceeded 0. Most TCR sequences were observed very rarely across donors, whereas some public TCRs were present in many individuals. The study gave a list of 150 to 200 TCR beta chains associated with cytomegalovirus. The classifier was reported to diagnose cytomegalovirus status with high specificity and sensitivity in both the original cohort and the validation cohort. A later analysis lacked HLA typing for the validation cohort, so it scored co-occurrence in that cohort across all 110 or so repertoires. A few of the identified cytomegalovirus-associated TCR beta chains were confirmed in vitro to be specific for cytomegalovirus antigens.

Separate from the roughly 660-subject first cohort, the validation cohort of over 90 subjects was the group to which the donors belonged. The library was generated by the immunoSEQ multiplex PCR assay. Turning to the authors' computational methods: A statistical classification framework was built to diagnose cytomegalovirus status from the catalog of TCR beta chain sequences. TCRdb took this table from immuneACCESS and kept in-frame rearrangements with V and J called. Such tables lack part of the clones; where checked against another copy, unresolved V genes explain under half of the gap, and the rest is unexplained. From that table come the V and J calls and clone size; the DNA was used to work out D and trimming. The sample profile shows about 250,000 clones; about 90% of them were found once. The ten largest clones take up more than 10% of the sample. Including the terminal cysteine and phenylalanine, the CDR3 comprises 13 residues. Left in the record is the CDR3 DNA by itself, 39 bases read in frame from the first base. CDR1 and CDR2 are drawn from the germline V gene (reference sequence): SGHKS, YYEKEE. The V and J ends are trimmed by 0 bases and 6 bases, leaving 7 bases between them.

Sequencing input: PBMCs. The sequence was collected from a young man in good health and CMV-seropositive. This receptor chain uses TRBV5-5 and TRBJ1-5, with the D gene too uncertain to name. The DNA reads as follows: TGTGCCAGCAGCTTGGGGGGAAGTCAGCCCCAGCATTTT. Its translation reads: CASSLGGSQPQHF.